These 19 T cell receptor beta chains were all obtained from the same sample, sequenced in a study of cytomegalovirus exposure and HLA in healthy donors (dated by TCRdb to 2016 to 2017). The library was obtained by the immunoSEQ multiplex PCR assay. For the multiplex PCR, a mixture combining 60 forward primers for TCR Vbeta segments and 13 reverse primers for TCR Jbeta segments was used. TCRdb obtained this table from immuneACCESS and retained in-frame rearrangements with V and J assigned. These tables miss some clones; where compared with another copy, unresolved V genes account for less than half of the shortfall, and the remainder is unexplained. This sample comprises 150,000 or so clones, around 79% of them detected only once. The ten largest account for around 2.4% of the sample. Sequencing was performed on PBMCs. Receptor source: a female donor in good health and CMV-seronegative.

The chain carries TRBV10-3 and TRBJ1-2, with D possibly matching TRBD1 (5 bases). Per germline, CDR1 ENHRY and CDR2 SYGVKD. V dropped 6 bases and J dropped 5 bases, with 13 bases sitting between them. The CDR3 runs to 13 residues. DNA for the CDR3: TGTGCCATCAGCGGCAAACAGGAGTATGGCTACACCTTC. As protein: CAISGKQEYGYTF.

In nucleotides, the CDR3 is TGTGCCAGTAGTGAACTAAACCAGGCGTCTAGCGGGAGTCACTATGAGCAGTTCTTC. Its protein is CASSELNQASSGSHYEQFF. The rearrangement uses TRBV19 and TRBJ2-1, with TRBD2 identical over 10 bases. The CDR3 covers 19 residues. V was pared by 5 bases and J by 8 bases, with 21 bases of the junction left unmatched. Germline V gene sequence: CDR1 LNHDA, CDR2 SQIVND (reference sequence).

DNA of the CDR3: TGTGCCAGCAGTTCCCCCCTGTACGAGCAGTACTTC. Translated, it gives CASSSPLYEQYF. The chain combines TRBV6-6 with TRBJ2-7, with unresolved D. Per the germline V gene, CDR1 is MNHNY and CDR2 is SVGAGI (reference sequence). This CDR3 is built from 12 residues. V lost 4 bases and J lost 4, with 8 bases in between.

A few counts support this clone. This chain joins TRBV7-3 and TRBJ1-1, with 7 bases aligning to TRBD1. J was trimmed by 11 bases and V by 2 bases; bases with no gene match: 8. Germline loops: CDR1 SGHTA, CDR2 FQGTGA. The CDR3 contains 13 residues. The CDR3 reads CASSLDKGGWAFF. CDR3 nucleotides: TGTGCCAGCAGCTTAGATAAAGGGGGCTGGGCTTTCTTT.

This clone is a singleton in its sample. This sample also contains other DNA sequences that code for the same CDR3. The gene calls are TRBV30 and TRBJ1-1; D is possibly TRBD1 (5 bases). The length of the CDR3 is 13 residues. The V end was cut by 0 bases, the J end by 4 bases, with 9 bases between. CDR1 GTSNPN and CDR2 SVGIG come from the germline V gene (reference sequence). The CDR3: CAWSVTGGTEAFF. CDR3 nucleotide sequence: TGTGCCTGGAGTGTAACGGGGGGCACTGAAGCTTTCTTT.

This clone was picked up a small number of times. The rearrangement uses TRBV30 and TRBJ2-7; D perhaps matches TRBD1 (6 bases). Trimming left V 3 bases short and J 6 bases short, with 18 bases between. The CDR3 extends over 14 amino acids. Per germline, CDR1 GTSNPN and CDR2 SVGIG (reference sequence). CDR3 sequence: CAWSPRGVFGEQYF. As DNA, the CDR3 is TGTGCCTGGAGCCCCAGGGGAGTTTTTGGCGAGCAGTACTTC.

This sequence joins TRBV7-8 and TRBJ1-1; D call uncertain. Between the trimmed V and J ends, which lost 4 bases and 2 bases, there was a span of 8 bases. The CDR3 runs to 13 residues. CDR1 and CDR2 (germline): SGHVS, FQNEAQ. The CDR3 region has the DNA TGTGCCAGCAGCTCACATCCTAACACTGAAGCTTTCTTT. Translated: CASSSHPNTEAFF.

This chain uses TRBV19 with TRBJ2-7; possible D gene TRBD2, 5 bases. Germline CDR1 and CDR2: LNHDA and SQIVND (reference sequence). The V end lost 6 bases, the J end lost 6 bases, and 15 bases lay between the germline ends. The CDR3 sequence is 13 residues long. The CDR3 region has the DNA TGTGCCAGTAGGCCCGGTGGGGAGTTCGAGCAGTACTTC. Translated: CASRPGGEFEQYF.

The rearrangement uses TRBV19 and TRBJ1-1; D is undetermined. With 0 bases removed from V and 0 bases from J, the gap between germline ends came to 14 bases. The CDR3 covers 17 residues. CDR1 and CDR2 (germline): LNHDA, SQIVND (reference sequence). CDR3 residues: CASSIDVEGGMNTEAFF. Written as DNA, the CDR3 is TGTGCCAGTAGTATAGATGTGGAGGGTGGCATGAACACTGAAGCTTTCTTT.

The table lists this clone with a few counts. CDR3 sequence reads: CAIYTESGNTIYF. In DNA, the CDR3 is TGTGCCATCTATACGGAGTCTGGAAACACCATATATTTT. The J gene is TRBJ1-3, the V gene TRBV6-6; no clear D. Germline V gene sequence: CDR1 MNHNY, CDR2 SVGAGI (reference sequence). The CDR3 spans 13 residues. V shed 10 bases and J shed 1 base, with 11 bases lying between them.

The chain's CDR3 is CAISHPPRQGDGVNTEAFF. CDR3 coding DNA: TGTGCCATCAGCCACCCGCCTAGACAGGGGGATGGAGTGAACACTGAAGCTTTCTTT. The J gene is TRBJ1-1, the V gene TRBV10-3; TRBD1 matches at 9 bases. There are 19 residues in the CDR3. The junction had 17 bases not matched to a gene; V was cut back by 6 bases and J by 0 bases. CDR1 and CDR2 from the germline V gene are ENHRY and SYGVKD.

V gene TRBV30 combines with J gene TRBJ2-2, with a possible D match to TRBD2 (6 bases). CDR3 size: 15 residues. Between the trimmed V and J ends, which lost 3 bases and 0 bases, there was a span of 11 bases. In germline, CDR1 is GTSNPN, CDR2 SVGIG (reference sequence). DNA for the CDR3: TGTGCCTGGAGGGGGCGGGACCCGAACACCGGGGAGCTGTTTTTT. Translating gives CAWRGRDPNTGELFF. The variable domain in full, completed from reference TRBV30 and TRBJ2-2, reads SQTIHQWPATLVQPVGSPLSLECTVEGTSNPNLYWYRQAAGRGLQLLFYSVGIGQISSEVPQNLSASRPQDRQFILSSKKLLLSDSGFYLCAWRGRDPNTGELFFGEGSRLTVL.

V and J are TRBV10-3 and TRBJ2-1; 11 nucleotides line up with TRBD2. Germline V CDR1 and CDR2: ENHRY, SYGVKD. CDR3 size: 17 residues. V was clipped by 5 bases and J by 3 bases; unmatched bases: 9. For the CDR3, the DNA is TGTGCCATCAGTTACTCCGGGACTAGCGGCCTCTACAATGAGCAGTTCTTC. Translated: CAISYSGTSGLYNEQFF.

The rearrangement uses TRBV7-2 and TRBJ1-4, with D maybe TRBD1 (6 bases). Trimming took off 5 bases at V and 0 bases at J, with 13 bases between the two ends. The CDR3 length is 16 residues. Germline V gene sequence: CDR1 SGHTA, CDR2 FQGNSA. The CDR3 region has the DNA TGTGCCAGCAGCCCCCAGACAGGTGCAACTAATGAAAAACTGTTTTTT. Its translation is CASSPQTGATNEKLFF.

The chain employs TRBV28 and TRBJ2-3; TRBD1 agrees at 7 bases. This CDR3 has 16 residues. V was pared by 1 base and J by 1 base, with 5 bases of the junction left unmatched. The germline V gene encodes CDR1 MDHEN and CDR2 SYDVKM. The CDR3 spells CASSLLRGLRTDTQYF. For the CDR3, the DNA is TGTGCCAGCAGTTTATTGAGGGGGCTCCGCACAGATACGCAGTATTTT.

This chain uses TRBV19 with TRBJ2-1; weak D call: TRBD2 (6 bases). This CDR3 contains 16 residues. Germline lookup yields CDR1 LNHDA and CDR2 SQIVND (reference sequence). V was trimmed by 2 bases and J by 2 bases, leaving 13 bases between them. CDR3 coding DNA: TGTGCCAGTAGTATAACCGTGACTAGGACCTACAATGAGCAGTTCTTC. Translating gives CASSITVTRTYNEQFF. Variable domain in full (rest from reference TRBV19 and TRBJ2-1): DGGITQSPKYLFRKEGQNVTLSCEQNLNHDAMYWYRQDPGQGLRLIYYSQIVNDFQKGDIAEGYSVSREKKESFPLTVTSAQKNPTAFYLCASSITVTRTYNEQFFGPGTRLTVL.

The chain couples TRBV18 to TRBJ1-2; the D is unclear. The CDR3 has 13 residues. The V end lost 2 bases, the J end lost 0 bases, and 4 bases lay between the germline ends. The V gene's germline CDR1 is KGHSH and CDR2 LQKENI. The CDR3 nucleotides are TGTGCCAGCTCACCAGCAGCTAACTATGGCTACACCTTC. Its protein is CASSPAANYGYTF.

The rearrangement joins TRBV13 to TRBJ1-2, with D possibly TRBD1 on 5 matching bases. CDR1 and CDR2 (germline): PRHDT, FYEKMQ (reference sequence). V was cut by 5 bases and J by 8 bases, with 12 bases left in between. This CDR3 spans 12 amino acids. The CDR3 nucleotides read TGTGCCAGCAGCAACGGGGGGGAAGGCTACACCTTC. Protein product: CASSNGGEGYTF.

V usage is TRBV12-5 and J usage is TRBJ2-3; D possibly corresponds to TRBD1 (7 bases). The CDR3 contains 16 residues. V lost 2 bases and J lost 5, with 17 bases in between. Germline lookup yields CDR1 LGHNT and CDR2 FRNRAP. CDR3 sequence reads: CASGLRLTGEEDTQYF. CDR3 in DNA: TGTGCTAGTGGTTTGCGCCTTACAGGGGAGGAAGATACGCAGTATTTT.